This T cell receptor beta chain was documented in a study of shared clonotypes between healthy human individuals. Whole-study results and caveats: Among donors, sharing of clonotypes was expected to be affected by sequencing depth. When compared with the clonotypes that were shared by all four sorted-subset donors, the non-shared clonotypes turned out to have lower generation probabilities.

This clone was detected a few times. What it binds is unknown. TCRdb keeps only in-frame clones here, not all; method: immunoSEQ multiplex PCR. The sample holds over a million clones, about 75% seen once. The CDR3 loop spans 13 amino acids. The V segment lost 3 bases and the J segment 2 bases; nucleotides outside the gene matches: 1. CDR1 and CDR2 from the germline V gene are SEHNR and FQNEAQ (reference sequence). The origin of this receptor is a man younger than 30 in good health. The sequencing input was memory CD4+ T cells sorted from blood. The subset: CD45RA-negative fraction. J is TRBJ2-7 and V is TRBV7-9; 7 bases align to TRBD1. The CDR3 protein is CASSFGTAYEQYF. The DNA of the CDR3 is TGTGCCAGCAGCTTCGGGACAGCCTACGAGCAGTACTTC.